The 26 T cell receptor beta chains below come from one sample, sequenced in a study of sequential checkpoint blockade in melanoma. The treatment was: randomized to nivolumab then ipilimumab (arm A) or the reverse (arm B). Some clones are missing from TCRdb's copy, which holds only in-frame ones; the method was immunoSEQ multiplex PCR. The sample carries about 1,200 clones, 15% to 20% recorded once. The input for sequencing was tumor tissue (inferred from file names), taken from a patient given nivolumab and ipilimumab in sequence. The receptors stem from a human donor with melanoma.

This clone is medium-sized in the sample. This chain uses TRBV11-3 with TRBJ1-1; D might be TRBD1 (5 bases). Germline V lookup: CDR1 SGHNT, CDR2 YENEEA. With 2 bases removed from V and 5 bases from J, the gap between germline ends came to 18 bases. The CDR3 length is 16 residues. The CDR3 DNA reads as TGTGCCAGCAGCTTACGGCCCCCCAGGGAGGGGACTGAAGCTTTCTTT. Translated: CASSLRPPREGTEAFF.

The V and J genes are TRBV25-1 and TRBJ1-4; D is unclear. V lost 0 bases and J lost 0, with 5 bases in between. Germline assignment: CDR1 MGHDK and CDR2 SYGVNS. There are 15 residues in the CDR3. The chain's CDR3 is CASSEYGATNEKLFF. Here the CDR3 DNA reads TGTGCCAGCAGTGAATATGGGGCAACTAATGAAAAACTGTTTTTT. Full variable domain (missing parts from reference TRBV25-1 and TRBJ1-4): EADIYQTPRYLVIGTGKKITLECSQTMGHDKMYWYQQDPGMELHLIHYSYGVNSTEKGDLSSESTVSRIRTEHFPLTLESARPSHTSQYLCASSEYGATNEKLFFGSGTQLSVL.

The chain carries TRBV5-1 and TRBJ2-5; 10 positions match TRBD2. Trimming cost V 4 bases and J 4 bases; bases outside gene matches: 7. Germline values: CDR1 SGHRS, CDR2 YFSETQ. The CDR3 totals 15 residues. CDR3 sequence reads: CASSVAGGEGETQYF. The DNA for the CDR3 is TGCGCCAGCAGCGTAGCGGGAGGTGAGGGAGAGACCCAGTACTTC.

This clone is medium-sized. The J gene is TRBJ2-1, the V gene TRBV11-3, with 7 bases aligning to TRBD2. CDR3 size: 15 residues. The J segment lost 7 bases and the V segment lost 5 bases, leaving 11 bases of the junction unmatched. Germline V CDR1 and CDR2: SGHNT, YENEEA. Written as DNA, the CDR3 is TGTGCCAGCAGCCAACGAGGGAGGGTGAGGAATGAGCAGTTCTTC. Its translation is CASSQRGRVRNEQFF.

The V gene is TRBV29-1, the J gene TRBJ1-1, with D possibly being TRBD1 (5 bases). Trimming shortened V by 8 bases and J by 3 bases, and 16 bases separated the two germline ends. Looked up from germline, CDR1 is SQVTM and CDR2 is ANQGSEA. The CDR3 runs 13 residues. DNA of the CDR3: TGCAGCTCCACCCTGACAGACTACACTGAAGCTTTCTTT. Translated, it gives CSSTLTDYTEAFF.

This clone is termed medium-sized (0.01 to 0.1%). V is TRBV11-3 and J is TRBJ2-5; TRBD2 matches at 12 bases. CDR3 size: 15 residues. J was trimmed by 4 bases and V by 2 bases; bases with no gene match: 2. The germline gives CDR1 SGHNT, CDR2 YENEEA. The CDR3 is CASSLSSGGGETQYF. In DNA form, the CDR3 reads TGTGCCAGCAGCTTATCTAGCGGGGGGGGAGAGACCCAGTACTTC.

By proportion, this clone is medium-sized (0.01 to 0.1%). The rearrangement uses TRBV11-3 and TRBJ2-2; D gene uncertain. This CDR3 has 14 residues. V lost 5 bases to trimming and J lost 4 bases, with 11 bases between them. The germline V gene encodes CDR1 SGHNT and CDR2 YENEEA. The CDR3 here is CASSVTRGTGELFF. The CDR3 DNA is TGTGCCAGCAGCGTAACGCGAGGCACCGGGGAGCTGTTTTTT.

Relative to its sample, this clone is medium-sized. The chain carries TRBV11-3 and TRBJ2-7, with 15 nucleotides matching TRBD2. Germline CDR1 and CDR2: SGHNT and YENEEA. The CDR3 extends over 15 amino acids. The trim removed 5 bases at V and 6 bases at J, leaving 5 bases unmatched. CDR3 amino acids: CASSPRTSGRVEQYF. Written as DNA, the CDR3 is TGTGCCAGCAGCCCGAGGACTAGCGGGAGGGTCGAGCAGTACTTC.

By share, this clone counts as medium-sized. This sequence joins TRBV11-3 and TRBJ1-1, with 12 bases identical to TRBD1. Germline CDR1 is SGHNT and CDR2 is YENEEA. Unmatched junction bases numbered 6, after V lost 5 bases and J lost 8 bases. CDR3 length: 14 residues. For the CDR3, the DNA is TGTGCCAGCAGCACGGGACAGGGGGCGAGAGAAGCTTTCTTT. It is translated as CASSTGQGAREAFF. Together with reference TRBV11-3 and TRBJ1-1, the CDR3 gives the full variable domain: EAGVVQSPRYKIIEKKQPVAFWCNPISGHNTLYWYLQNLGQGPELLIRYENEEAVDDSQLPKDRFSAERLKGVDSTLKIQPAELGDSAVYLCASSTGQGAREAFFGQGTRLTVV.

This clone is medium-sized. The chain recombines TRBV5-3 with TRBJ2-7; D is perhaps TRBD1 (6 bases). TRBV5-3 is noted as an ORF with a role that remains uncertain. This CDR3 comprises 14 residues. The ends were cut back, 1 base at V and 1 base at J, with 9 bases in the middle. The DNA for the CDR3 is TGTGCCAGAAGCTTGAGGCAGGGGTCCTACGAGCAGTACTTC. Translating gives CARSLRQGSYEQYF.

The J gene is TRBJ1-2, the V gene TRBV29-1; D is possibly TRBD1 (5 bases). Germline V gives CDR1 SQVTM, CDR2 ANQGSEA. The CDR3 is 13 amino acids. Trimming removed 0 bases at V and 4 bases at J, with 9 bases between. CDR3 nucleotides: TGCAGCGTTGAAGACCGGGACTTCTATGGCTACACCTTC. The encoded protein is CSVEDRDFYGYTF.

The chain has TRBV30 and TRBJ2-3, with no clear D. This CDR3 region has 15 residues. The V gene lost 0 bases and the J gene lost 2 bases, with 12 bases spanning the gap. CDR1 is GTSNPN, CDR2 SVGIG, per germline (reference sequence). The CDR3 DNA reads as TGTGCCTGGAGTGTGGGGTTAACGTACACAGATACGCAGTATTTT. Translation: CAWSVGLTYTDTQYF.

The chain couples TRBV1 to TRBJ2-1; TRBD2 is the table's D call and was not checked against the DNA. TRBV1 has pseudogene status. The CDR3 extends over 18 amino acids. The CDR3 region is CASSQESEGGVWYNEQFF. In DNA form, the CDR3 reads TGCGCCAGCAGCCAAGAGTCTGAGGGAGGGGTATGGTACAATGAGCAGTTCTTC.

This sequence joins TRBV30 and TRBJ2-7, with 9 bases matching TRBD1. Germline loops: CDR1 GTSNPN, CDR2 SVGIG (reference sequence). V lost 3 bases, J lost 0 bases, and 6 bases stayed unmatched. CDR3 length equals 15 residues. CDR3 sequence (DNA): TGTGCCTGGAGAACAACAGGGGGCCTCTCCTACGAGCAGTACTTC. Amino acid sequence: CAWRTTGGLSYEQYF.

The chain uses TRBV5-1 and TRBJ2-5; tentative D call: TRBD2 (6 bases). Trimming stripped 0 bases from V and 9 bases from J, with 21 bases between. The V gene's germline CDR1 is SGHRS and CDR2 YFSETQ. CDR3 length: 16 residues. The CDR3 DNA follows: TGCGCCAGCAGCTTGGGGACAAGCGGGTCGGGGGAGGCCCAGTACTTC. Its translation is CASSLGTSGSGEAQYF.

This chain connects TRBV28 to TRBJ2-1; tentatively, D is TRBD2 (6 bases). V lost 2 bases to trimming and J lost 7 bases, with 15 bases between them. The germline CDR1 and CDR2 sequences are MDHEN and SYDVKM. The CDR3 consists of 15 residues. CDR3 sequence: CASSLAGYSGNEQFF. In DNA form, the CDR3 reads TGTGCCAGCAGTTTAGCGGGATATAGTGGAAATGAGCAGTTCTTC.

This clone was seen a few times. The V and J genes are TRBV4-1 and TRBJ1-4; a weak D match, TRBD1 (6 bases). This CDR3 has 15 amino acids. CDR1 and CDR2 from the germline V gene are MGHRA and YSYEKL. Trimming stripped 6 bases from V and 4 bases from J, with 15 bases between. As DNA, the CDR3 is TGCGCCAGCAGTCGGCAGGGGAAACTTAATGAAAAACTGTTTTTT. Amino acid sequence: CASSRQGKLNEKLFF.

This clone is medium-sized in the sample. V and J are TRBV11-3 and TRBJ2-1; TRBD2 agrees at 10 bases. CDR1 is SGHNT, CDR2 YENEEA, per germline. With 3 bases clipped from V and 0 bases from J, the junction kept 8 bases outside the gene matches. The CDR3 consists of 18 residues. Written as DNA, the CDR3 is TGTGCCAGCAGCTTCAGTGCTAGCGGGGGCAGCTCCTACAATGAGCAGTTCTTC. Translating it yields CASSFSASGGSSYNEQFF.

This clone qualifies as medium-sized. The genes are TRBV11-3 and TRBJ1-4; TRBD1 agrees at 7 bases. Looked up from germline, CDR1 is SGHNT and CDR2 is YENEEA. Trimming removed 3 bases from V and 4 bases from J; junction bases left unmatched: 2. The CDR3 is 14 amino acids. The DNA of the CDR3 is TGTGCCAGCAGCTTTGGGACAGATAATGAAAAACTGTTTTTT. Its protein product is CASSFGTDNEKLFF.

This clone rates as medium-sized. The chain combines TRBV23-1 with TRBJ2-1; D possibly corresponds to TRBD2 (5 bases). TRBV23-1 is recorded as an ORF, its role being uncertain. This CDR3 has 13 amino acids. Trimming removed 6 bases at V and 6 bases at J, with 12 bases between. The CDR3 loop is CASSYTSPNEQFF. Written as DNA, the CDR3 is TGCGCCAGCAGCTACACTAGTCCCAATGAGCAGTTCTTC.

A few counts support this clone. The chain is built from TRBV6-8 and TRBJ2-1; D not resolved. The ends were cut back, 2 bases at V and 0 bases at J, with 11 bases in the middle. The CDR3 contains 16 residues. Germline assignment: CDR1 MNHGY and CDR2 SAAAGT. The CDR3 protein is CASSYKHFSSYNEQFF. DNA of the CDR3: TGTGCCAGCAGTTACAAACATTTTTCCTCCTACAATGAGCAGTTCTTC.

The chain has TRBV6-8 and TRBJ2-5; D possibly corresponds to TRBD2 (6 bases). V gave up 7 bases and J gave up 5 bases, with 14 bases separating them. Germline lookup yields CDR1 MNHGY and CDR2 SAAAGT. The CDR3 is 13 amino acids. CDR3 nucleotide sequence: TGTGCCAGCACAAAGCTCGGGGGTGAGACCCAGTACTTC. As protein: CASTKLGGETQYF.

CDR3 in amino acids: CASSSGRFQETQYF. The CDR3 DNA is TGCGCCAGCAGCTCAGGACGGTTTCAAGAGACCCAGTACTTC. The V and J genes are TRBV5-1 and TRBJ2-5; D uncertain. The CDR3 totals 14 residues. From germline, CDR1 is SGHRS and CDR2 YFSETQ. V lost 3 bases to trimming and J lost 2 bases, with 11 bases between them. Full variable domain (outside the CDR3, taken from reference TRBV5-1 and TRBJ2-5): KAGVTQTPRYLIKTRGQQVTLSCSPISGHRSVSWYQQTPGQGLQFLFEYFSETQRNKGNFPGRFSGRQFSNSRSEMNVSTLELGDSALYLCASSSGRFQETQYFGPGTRLLVL.

This clone showed up just a few times. V usage is TRBV10-2 and J usage is TRBJ2-2; D unresolved. The CDR3 covers 16 residues. V was clipped by 0 bases and J by 3 bases, with 11 bases between them. Germline values: CDR1 WSHSY, CDR2 SAAADI. Written as DNA, the CDR3 is TGCGCCAGCAGTGAGTCCCCTACCCCGGACACCGGGGAGCTGTTTTTT. This codes for CASSESPTPDTGELFF.

This clone occurred a few times. V gene TRBV6-8 combines with J gene TRBJ1-3; 9 bases agree with TRBD1. The CDR3 loop spans 14 amino acids. V lost 7 bases, J lost 8 bases, and 9 bases stayed unmatched. From germline, CDR1 is MNHGY and CDR2 SAAAGT. CDR3 sequence reads: CASTTGGFGYTIYF. In DNA, the CDR3 is TGTGCCAGCACCACAGGGGGCTTTGGCTACACCATATATTTT.

This clone was recorded a few times. The genes are TRBV19 and TRBJ1-1, with D perhaps TRBD1 (6 bases). Trimming took 6 bases from V and 0 from J, leaving 14 bases between them. Germline V gives CDR1 LNHDA, CDR2 SQIVND (reference sequence). The CDR3 loop spans 15 amino acids. Here the CDR3 reads CASRPLGGMNTEAFF. The CDR3 nucleotides read TGTGCCAGTAGACCTTTGGGGGGCATGAACACTGAAGCTTTCTTT.